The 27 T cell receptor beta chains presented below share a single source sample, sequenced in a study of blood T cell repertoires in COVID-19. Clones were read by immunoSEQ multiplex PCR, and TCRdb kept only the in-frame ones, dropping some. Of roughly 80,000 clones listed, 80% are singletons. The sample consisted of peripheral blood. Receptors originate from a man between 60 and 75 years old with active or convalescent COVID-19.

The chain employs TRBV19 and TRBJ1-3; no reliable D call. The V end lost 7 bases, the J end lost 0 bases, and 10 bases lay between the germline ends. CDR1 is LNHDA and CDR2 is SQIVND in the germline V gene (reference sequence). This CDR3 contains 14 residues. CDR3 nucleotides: TGTGCCAGTATGGAGGGCCCCTCTGGAAACACCATATATTTT. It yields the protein CASMEGPSGNTIYF.

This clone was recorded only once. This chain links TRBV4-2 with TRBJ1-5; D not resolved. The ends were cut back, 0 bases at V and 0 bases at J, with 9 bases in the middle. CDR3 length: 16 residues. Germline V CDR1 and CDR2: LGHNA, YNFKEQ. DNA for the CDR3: TGTGCCAGCAGCCAAGAGGGAGGACCTAGCAATCAGCCCCAGCATTTT. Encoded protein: CASSQEGGPSNQPQHF.

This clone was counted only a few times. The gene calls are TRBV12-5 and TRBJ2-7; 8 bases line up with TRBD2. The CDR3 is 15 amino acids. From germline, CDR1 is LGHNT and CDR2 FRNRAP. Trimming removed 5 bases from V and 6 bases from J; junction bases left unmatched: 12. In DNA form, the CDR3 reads TGTGCTAGTGGTCGCTCCGGGACTAGGAGCTCCGAGCAGTACTTC. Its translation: CASGRSGTRSSEQYF.

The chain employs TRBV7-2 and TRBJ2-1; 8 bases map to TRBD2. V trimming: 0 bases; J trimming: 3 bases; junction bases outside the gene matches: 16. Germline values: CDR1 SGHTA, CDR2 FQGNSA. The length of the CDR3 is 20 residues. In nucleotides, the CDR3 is TGTGCCAGCAGCTTAGCGCCATCAACACCCTCGGGGGGGCTCTACAATGAGCAGTTCTTC. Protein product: CASSLAPSTPSGGLYNEQFF.

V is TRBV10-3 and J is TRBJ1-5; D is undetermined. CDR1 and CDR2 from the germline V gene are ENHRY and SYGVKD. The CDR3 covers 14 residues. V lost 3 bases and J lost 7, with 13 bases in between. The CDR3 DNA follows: TGTGCCATCAGTGACGGCCGTGAGGGACAGCCCCAGCATTTT. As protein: CAISDGREGQPQHF.

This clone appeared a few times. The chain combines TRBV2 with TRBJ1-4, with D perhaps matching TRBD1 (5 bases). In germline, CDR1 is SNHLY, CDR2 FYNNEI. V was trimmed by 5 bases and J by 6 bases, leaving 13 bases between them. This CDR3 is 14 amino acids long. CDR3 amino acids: CASSYTGVYEKLFF. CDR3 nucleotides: TGTGCCAGCAGTTACACAGGAGTGTATGAAAAACTGTTTTTT.

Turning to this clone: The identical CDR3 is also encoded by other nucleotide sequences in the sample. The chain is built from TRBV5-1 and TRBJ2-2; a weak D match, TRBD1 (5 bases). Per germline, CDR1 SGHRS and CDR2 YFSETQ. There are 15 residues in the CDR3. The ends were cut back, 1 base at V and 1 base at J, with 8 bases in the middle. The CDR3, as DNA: TGCGCCAGCAGCTTGTCTACAGGGAACACCGGGGAGCTGTTTTTT. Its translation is CASSLSTGNTGELFF.

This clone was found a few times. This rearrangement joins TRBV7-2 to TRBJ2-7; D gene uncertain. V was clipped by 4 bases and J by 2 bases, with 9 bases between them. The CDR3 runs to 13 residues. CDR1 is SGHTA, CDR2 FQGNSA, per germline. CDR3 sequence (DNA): TGTGCCAGCAGCTCCTACAGAGCCTACGAGCAGTACTTC. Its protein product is CASSSYRAYEQYF.

The CDR3 region has the DNA TGTGCCAGCAGCTTAGATGGGACTACCTCCTACGAGCAGTACTTC. Its protein product is CASSLDGTTSYEQYF. J is TRBJ2-7 and V is TRBV7-2; 7 bases align to TRBD2. This CDR3 spans 15 amino acids. Germline V gene lookup returns CDR1 SGHTA and CDR2 FQGNSA. V was clipped by 1 base and J by 0 bases; unmatched bases: 3.

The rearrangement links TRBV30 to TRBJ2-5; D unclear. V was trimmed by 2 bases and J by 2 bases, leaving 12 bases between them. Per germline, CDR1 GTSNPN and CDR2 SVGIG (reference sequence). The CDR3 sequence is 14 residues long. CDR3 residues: CAWSSTFGQETQYF. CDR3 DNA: TGTGCCTGGAGTTCTACCTTCGGGCAAGAGACCCAGTACTTC. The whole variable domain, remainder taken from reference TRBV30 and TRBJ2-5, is SQTIHQWPATLVQPVGSPLSLECTVEGTSNPNLYWYRQAAGRGLQLLFYSVGIGQISSEVPQNLSASRPQDRQFILSSKKLLLSDSGFYLCAWSSTFGQETQYFGPGTRLLVL.

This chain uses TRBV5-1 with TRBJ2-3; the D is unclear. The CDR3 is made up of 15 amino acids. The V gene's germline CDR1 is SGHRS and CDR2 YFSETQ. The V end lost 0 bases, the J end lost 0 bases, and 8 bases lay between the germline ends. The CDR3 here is CASSLAQASTDTQYF. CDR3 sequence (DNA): TGCGCCAGCAGCTTGGCCCAGGCTAGCACAGATACGCAGTATTTT.

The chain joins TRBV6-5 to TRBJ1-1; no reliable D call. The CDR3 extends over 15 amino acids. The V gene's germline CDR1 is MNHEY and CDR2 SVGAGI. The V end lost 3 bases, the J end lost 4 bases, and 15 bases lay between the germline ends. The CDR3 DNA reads TGTGCCAGCAGTTATAAAGATCTGGGGAGCACTGAAGCTTTCTTT. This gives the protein CASSYKDLGSTEAFF.

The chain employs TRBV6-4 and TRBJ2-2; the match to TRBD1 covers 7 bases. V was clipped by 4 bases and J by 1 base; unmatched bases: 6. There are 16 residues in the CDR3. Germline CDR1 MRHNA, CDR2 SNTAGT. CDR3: CASSGGTGENTGELFF. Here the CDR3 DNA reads TGTGCCAGCAGTGGGGGAACAGGGGAGAACACCGGGGAGCTGTTTTTT.

The CDR3 DNA reads TGTGCCAGCAGCCGCTCGGCAGGGGGGAGGGAGACCCAGTACTTC. Translated, it gives CASSRSAGGRETQYF. The chain is built from TRBV7-8 and TRBJ2-5, with a possible D match to TRBD1 (7 bases). From germline, CDR1 is SGHVS and CDR2 FQNEAQ. V shed 5 bases and J shed 5 bases, with 18 bases lying between them. There are 15 residues in the CDR3.

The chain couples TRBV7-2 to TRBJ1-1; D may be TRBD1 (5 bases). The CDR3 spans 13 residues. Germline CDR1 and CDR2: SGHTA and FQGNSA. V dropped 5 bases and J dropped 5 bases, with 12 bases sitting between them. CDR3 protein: CASSARQFTEAFF. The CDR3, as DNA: TGTGCCAGCAGCGCCAGACAGTTTACTGAAGCTTTCTTT. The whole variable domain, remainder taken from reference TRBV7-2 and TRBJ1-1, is GAGVSQSPSNKVTEKGKDVELRCDPISGHTALYWYRQSLGQGLEFLIYFQGNSAPDKSGLPSDRFSAERTGGSVSTLTIQRTQQEDSAVYLCASSARQFTEAFFGQGTRLTVV.

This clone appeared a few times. CDR3 in DNA: TGTGCCAGCGAGGGGGTAACTGGAAACACCATATATTTT. It codes for CASEGVTGNTIYF. The chain employs TRBV6-5 and TRBJ1-3; weak D call: TRBD1 (6 bases). The CDR3 has 13 residues. Germline CDR1 and CDR2: MNHEY and SVGAGI. V was clipped by 8 bases and J by 2 bases, with 10 bases between them.

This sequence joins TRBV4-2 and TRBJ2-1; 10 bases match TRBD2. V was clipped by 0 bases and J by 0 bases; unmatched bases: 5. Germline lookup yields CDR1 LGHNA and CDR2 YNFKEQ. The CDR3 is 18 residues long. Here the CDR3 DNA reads TGTGCCAGCAGCCAAGATAGCGGGGGGTATTACTCCTACAATGAGCAGTTCTTC. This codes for CASSQDSGGYYSYNEQFF.

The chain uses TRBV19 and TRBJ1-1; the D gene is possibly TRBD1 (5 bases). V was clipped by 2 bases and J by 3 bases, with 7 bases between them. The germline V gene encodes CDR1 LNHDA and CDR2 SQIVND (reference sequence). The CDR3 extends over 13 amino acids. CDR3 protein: CASSITGDTEAFF. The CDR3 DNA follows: TGTGCCAGTAGTATAACAGGAGACACTGAAGCTTTCTTT.

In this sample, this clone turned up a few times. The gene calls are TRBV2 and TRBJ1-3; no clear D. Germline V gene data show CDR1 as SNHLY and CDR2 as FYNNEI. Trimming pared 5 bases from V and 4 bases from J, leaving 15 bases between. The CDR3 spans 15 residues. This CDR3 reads CASSSQLSPGNTIYF. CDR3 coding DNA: TGTGCCAGCAGTAGTCAACTATCCCCCGGAAACACCATATATTTT.

CDR3 bases: TGTGCCTGGAGTGGCGGAGAGGGTTTACGCTACACCTTC. This encodes CAWSGGEGLRYTF. This rearrangement joins TRBV30 to TRBJ1-2; D gene ambiguous. Germline lookup yields CDR1 GTSNPN and CDR2 SVGIG (reference sequence). V lost 1 base, J lost 9 bases, and 15 bases lay in between. The CDR3 consists of 13 residues. Full variable domain (rest looked up from reference TRBV30 and TRBJ1-2): SQTIHQWPATLVQPVGSPLSLECTVEGTSNPNLYWYRQAAGRGLQLLFYSVGIGQISSEVPQNLSASRPQDRQFILSSKKLLLSDSGFYLCAWSGGEGLRYTFGSGTRLTVV.

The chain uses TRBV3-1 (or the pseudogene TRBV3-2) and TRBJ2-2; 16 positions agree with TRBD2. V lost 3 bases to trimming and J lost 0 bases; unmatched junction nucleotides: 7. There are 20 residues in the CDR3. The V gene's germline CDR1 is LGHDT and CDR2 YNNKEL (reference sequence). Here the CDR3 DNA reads TGTGCCAGCAGCCACGGCCCGGGACTAGCGGGGGGGTCGAACACCGGGGAGCTGTTTTTT. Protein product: CASSHGPGLAGGSNTGELFF.

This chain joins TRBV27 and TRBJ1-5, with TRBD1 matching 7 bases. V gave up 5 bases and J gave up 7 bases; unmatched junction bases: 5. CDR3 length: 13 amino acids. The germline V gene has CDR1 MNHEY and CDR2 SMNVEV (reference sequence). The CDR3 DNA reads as TGTGCCAGCAGTGAACAGGGGAGGCAGCCCCAGCATTTT. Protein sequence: CASSEQGRQPQHF.

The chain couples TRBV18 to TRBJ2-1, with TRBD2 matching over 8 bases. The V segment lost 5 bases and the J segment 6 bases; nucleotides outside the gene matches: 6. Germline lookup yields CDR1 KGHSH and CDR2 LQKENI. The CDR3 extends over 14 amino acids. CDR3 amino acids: CASSMGGGTNEQFF. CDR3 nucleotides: TGTGCCAGCTCAATGGGCGGGGGGACCAATGAGCAGTTCTTC.

DNA for the CDR3: TGCGCCAGCAGCCAAGATTTGGGCCAGGGTTGGGGGGAAACCGGGGAGCTGTTTTTT. Protein: CASSQDLGQGWGETGELFF. V gene TRBV4-1 combines with J gene TRBJ2-2; D possibly corresponds to TRBD2 (6 bases). This CDR3 has 19 residues. Trimming stripped 0 bases from V and 5 bases from J, with 22 bases between. Germline values: CDR1 MGHRA, CDR2 YSYEKL.

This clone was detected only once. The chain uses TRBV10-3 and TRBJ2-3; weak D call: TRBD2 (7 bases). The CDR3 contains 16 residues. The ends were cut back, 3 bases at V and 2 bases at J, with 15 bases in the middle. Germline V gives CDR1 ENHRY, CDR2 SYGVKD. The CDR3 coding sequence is TGTGCCATCAGTGATAATGCGGGGGCCTTCACAGATACGCAGTATTTT. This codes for CAISDNAGAFTDTQYF.

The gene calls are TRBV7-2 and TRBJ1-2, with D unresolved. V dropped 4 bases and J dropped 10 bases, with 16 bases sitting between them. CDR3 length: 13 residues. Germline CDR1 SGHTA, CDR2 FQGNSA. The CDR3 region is CASSSTLLEYYTF. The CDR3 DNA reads TGTGCCAGCAGCTCAACCCTTCTAGAGTACTACACCTTC. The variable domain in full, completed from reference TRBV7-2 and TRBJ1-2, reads GAGVSQSPSNKVTEKGKDVELRCDPISGHTALYWYRQSLGQGLEFLIYFQGNSAPDKSGLPSDRFSAERTGGSVSTLTIQRTQQEDSAVYLCASSSTLLEYYTFGSGTRLTVV.

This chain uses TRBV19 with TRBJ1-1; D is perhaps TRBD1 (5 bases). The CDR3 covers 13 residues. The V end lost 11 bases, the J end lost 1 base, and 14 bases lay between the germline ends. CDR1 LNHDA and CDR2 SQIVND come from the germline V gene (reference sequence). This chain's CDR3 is CAVGAGPNTEAFF. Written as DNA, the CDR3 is TGTGCCGTAGGGGCAGGACCGAACACTGAAGCTTTCTTT.